The T cell receptor (beta chain) under discussion was sequenced for a study of a mutant IDH1 vaccine in newly diagnosed glioma. Time point described: week 47, end of study. Doses comprised 300 ug of mutant IDH1 20-mer peptide each, plus topical imiquimod. This clone has only a few counts. Its antigen is currently unknown. Measured with immunoSEQ multiplex PCR; TCRdb has only the in-frame clones, and not every one. The table has around 54,000 clones, roughly four fifths seen once. The CDR3 totals 14 residues. Germline loops: CDR1 LNHNV, CDR2 YYDKDF (reference sequence). The V end was cut by 0 bases, the J end by 4 bases, with 7 bases between.

The J gene is TRBJ1-5, the V gene TRBV15; D is unclear. Material: PBMCs, obtained from a glioma patient whose treatment included an IDH1 peptide vaccine. The clonotype comes from a woman between 50 and 59 years old with glioma. The DNA for the CDR3 is TGTGCCACCAGCAGAGATCCGGCTAATCAGCCCCAGCATTTT. The encoded protein is CATSRDPANQPQHF.